The clone carrying this TCR beta chain was detected a few times. Its antigen is not known. PCR used 60 Vbeta primers and 13 Jbeta primers. Measured with immunoSEQ multiplex PCR; TCRdb has only the in-frame clones, and not every one. The data show around 130,000 clones, with around 8.5% seen just once and less than 7% held by the top ten. This sample was taken from a study of cytomegalovirus exposure and HLA in healthy donors. Whole-study findings and limits: Presence/absence comparisons presumed near-even sequencing depth among donors. Later examination showed HLA-associated TCR beta chains had greater clonal expansion than equally common others. Differences between HLA loci emerged in a later analysis of TCR association rates, with DRB1 most and HLA-C fewest. A missense variant in DCLRE1C was later tied to TCR beta V- and J-gene trimming.

From germline, CDR1 is SGHTA and CDR2 FQGNSA. Between the trimmed V and J ends, which lost 2 bases and 2 bases, there was a span of 11 bases. The CDR3 sequence is 15 residues long. The chain links TRBV7-2 to TRBJ2-3, with a weak D call TRBD1 (6 bases). Specimen: PBMCs. This clonotype was obtained from a middle-aged man in good health and CMV-seronegative. The CDR3 reads CASSLMDRPTDTQYF. In DNA, the CDR3 is TGTGCCAGCAGCTTAATGGACAGACCCACAGATACGCAGTATTTT.